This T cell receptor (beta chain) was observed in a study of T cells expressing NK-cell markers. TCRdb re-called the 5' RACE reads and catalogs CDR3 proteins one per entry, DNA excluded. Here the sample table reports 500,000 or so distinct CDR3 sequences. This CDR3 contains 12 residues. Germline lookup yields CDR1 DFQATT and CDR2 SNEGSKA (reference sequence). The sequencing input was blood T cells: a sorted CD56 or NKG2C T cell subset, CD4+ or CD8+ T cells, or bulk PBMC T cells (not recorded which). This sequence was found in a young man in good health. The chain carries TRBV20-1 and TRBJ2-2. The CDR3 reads CSAYGNTGELFF.